The next 6 T cell receptor beta chains were all read from a single sample in a study of beta chain features in type 1 diabetes. Points from the study as a whole: Across all four CD4+ subsets, people with type 1 diabetes showed modestly shorter TCRB CDR3s.

Reverse transcription of all isolated RNA meant that expressed TCRB transcripts were sequenced. Assay used: immunoSEQ multiplex PCR; TCRdb lists only in-frame clones, some missing. The sample holds more than 550,000 clones, around 15% seen once. Antigen specificity for these receptors is unknown. The sample was naive CD4+ T cells from blood. These receptors were taken from a young man with type 1 diabetes.

This clone showed up just a few times. The rearrangement links TRBV19 to TRBJ1-2; no clear D gene. V was trimmed by 5 bases and J by 3 bases, leaving 7 bases between them. The CDR3 covers 12 residues. Germline CDR1 reads LNHDA; CDR2 reads SQIVND (reference sequence). The CDR3 loop reads CASSPGYYGYTF. Written as DNA, the CDR3 is TGTGCCAGTAGTCCGGGTTACTATGGCTACACCTTC.

This clone was detected only a few times. The gene calls are TRBV30 and TRBJ1-5; a weak D match, TRBD1 (6 bases). Per germline, CDR1 GTSNPN and CDR2 SVGIG (reference sequence). The CDR3 spans 13 residues. Trimming took 4 bases from V and 4 from J, leaving 11 bases between them. CDR3 sequence: CAWTGGANQPQHF. In nucleotides, the CDR3 is TGTGCCTGGACGGGGGGGGCAAATCAGCCCCAGCATTTT.

The V gene is TRBV20-1, the J gene TRBJ1-2, with unresolved D. Germline V gene lookup returns CDR1 DFQATT and CDR2 SNEGSKA (reference sequence). This CDR3 region has 10 residues. The CDR3 DNA follows: TGCATTTGGGAGAAGTATGGCTACACCTTC. This sequence encodes CIWEKYGYTF.

In this sample, this clone turned up a few times. The chain is built from TRBV30 and TRBJ2-2; a weak D match, TRBD1 (7 bases). The V gene's germline CDR1 is GTSNPN and CDR2 SVGIG (reference sequence). The CDR3 sequence is 13 residues long. V was clipped by 6 bases and J by 4 bases, with 12 bases between them. The DNA for the CDR3 is TGTGCCTGTTGGAGGGGGCTCACCGGGGAGCTGTTTTTT. Translating it yields CACWRGLTGELFF.

This clone was observed a handful of times. The chain is built from TRBV30 and TRBJ2-5, with TRBD2 identical over 8 bases. The DNA end is more similar to TRBJ2-7, so the J call may be wrong. CDR3 size: 15 residues. Germline CDR1 and CDR2: GTSNPN and SVGIG (reference sequence). CDR3 sequence: CAWSALAGRSYEQYF. CDR3 coding DNA: TGTGCCTGGAGTGCATTAGCGGGACGGTCCTACGAGCAGTACTTC.

This clone was found a few times. The chain uses TRBV5-6 and TRBJ1-1, with 8 bases fitting TRBD1. Unmatched junction bases numbered 10, after V lost 3 bases and J lost 6 bases. CDR1 is SGHDT and CDR2 is YYEEEE in the germline V gene. The CDR3 length is 15 residues. CDR3 region: CASSSMDRVVAEAFF. In DNA form, the CDR3 reads TGTGCCAGCAGCTCCATGGACAGGGTGGTCGCTGAAGCTTTCTTT.